Below are 13 T cell receptor beta chains sequenced from a single sample in a study of siplizumab effects on memory and regulatory T cells. The protocol was immunoSEQ multiplex PCR, while the TCRdb copy is restricted to in-frame clones and leaves out a portion. The repertoire consists of roughly 92,000 clones, with just under 95% occurring once and the leading ten covering around 1.5%. The source material was non-Treg CD4+ T cells sorted from blood. These receptors came from a human donor in good health.

The chain links TRBV19 to TRBJ1-5, with 12 bases lining up with TRBD1. With 5 bases clipped from V and 7 bases from J, the junction kept 9 bases outside the gene matches. The CDR3 length is 16 residues. Germline V lookup: CDR1 LNHDA, CDR2 SQIVND (reference sequence). CDR3 sequence: CASSPGQGALGQPQHF. DNA for the CDR3: TGTGCCAGTAGTCCGGGACAGGGGGCCTTGGGGCAGCCCCAGCATTTT.

V is TRBV19 and J is TRBJ2-7; 13 bases map to TRBD2. Trimming removed 8 bases from V and 5 bases from J; junction bases left unmatched: 9. This CDR3 is built from 15 residues. Per the germline V gene, CDR1 is LNHDA and CDR2 is SQIVND (reference sequence). The DNA of the CDR3 is TGTGCCAGTTCCCAAAACGGACTAGCGGGAGACGAGCAGTACTTC. Residues: CASSQNGLAGDEQYF.

The CDR3 DNA reads as TGTGCCAGCAGTTTAGCCAGGGGATTGGGGTACGAGCAGTACTTC. This encodes CASSLARGLGYEQYF. J is TRBJ2-7 and V is TRBV27; D is possibly TRBD1 (6 bases). V lost 2 bases and J lost 4, with 15 bases in between. The CDR3 spans 15 residues. The germline gives CDR1 MNHEY, CDR2 SMNVEV (reference sequence).

This chain joins TRBV6-5 and TRBJ1-1; no clear D gene. V lost 4 bases, J lost 5 bases, and 11 bases lay in between. From germline, CDR1 is MNHEY and CDR2 SVGAGI. The CDR3 runs to 13 residues. CDR3 residues: CASSFLKRTEAFF. CDR3 DNA sequence: TGTGCCAGCAGTTTCCTAAAGAGGACTGAAGCTTTCTTT.

V usage is TRBV28 and J usage is TRBJ1-3; D gene ambiguous. This CDR3 is 18 amino acids long. Germline CDR1 is MDHEN and CDR2 is SYDVKM. V was cut by 3 bases and J by 0 bases, with 18 bases left in between. For the CDR3, the DNA is TGTGCCAGCAGTTTCAACCCGACTGGCTCCAACTCTGGAAACACCATATATTTT. It encodes CASSFNPTGSNSGNTIYF.

This chain joins TRBV15 and TRBJ1-1; D not certain. The germline CDR1 and CDR2 sequences are LNHNV and YYDKDF (reference sequence). The CDR3 covers 15 residues. V dropped 1 base and J dropped 0 bases, with 9 bases sitting between them. CDR3 sequence: CATSRGGSLNTEAFF. The CDR3 nucleotides are TGTGCCACCAGCAGAGGAGGCAGCCTGAACACTGAAGCTTTCTTT.

The rearrangement links TRBV7-3 to TRBJ2-1; TRBD1 is a possible D gene (5 bases). The CDR3 runs 14 residues. Germline CDR1 SGHTA, CDR2 FQGTGA. V was cut by 5 bases and J by 7 bases, with 15 bases left in between. The chain's CDR3 is CASSQGKGLNEQFF. The DNA of the CDR3 is TGTGCCAGCAGCCAAGGGAAGGGGTTAAATGAGCAGTTCTTC.

This sequence joins TRBV7-9 and TRBJ1-2; unclear D gene. Germline CDR1 and CDR2: SEHNR and FQNEAQ (reference sequence). V was shortened by 3 bases and J by 1 base, with 15 bases between the two germline ends. This CDR3 comprises 16 residues. CDR3 residues: CASSFSGPTFNYGYTF. DNA for the CDR3: TGTGCCAGCAGCTTTTCCGGACCGACCTTTAACTATGGCTACACCTTC. Full variable domain (outside the CDR3, taken from reference TRBV7-9 and TRBJ1-2): DTGVSQNPRHKITKRGQNVTFRCDPISEHNRLYWYRQTLGQGPEFLTYFQNEAQLEKSRLLSDRFSAERPKGSFSTLEIQRTEQGDSAMYLCASSFSGPTFNYGYTFGSGTRLTVV.

The chain recombines TRBV29-1 with TRBJ2-1; D perhaps matches TRBD1 (6 bases). Between the trimmed V and J ends, which lost 0 bases and 2 bases, there was a span of 11 bases. Germline V lookup: CDR1 SQVTM, CDR2 ANQGSEA. The CDR3 has 15 residues. The CDR3 region has the DNA TGCAGCGTTGAAGAGGTGCAGGGGCCCTACAATGAGCAGTTCTTC. This sequence encodes CSVEEVQGPYNEQFF.

The chain employs TRBV19 and TRBJ2-7; 7 bases are shared with TRBD1. This CDR3 contains 14 residues. The trim removed 4 bases at V and 7 bases at J, leaving 10 bases unmatched. Germline CDR1 LNHDA, CDR2 SQIVND (reference sequence). CDR3 loop: CASSTGDSWREQYF. The CDR3 coding sequence is TGTGCCAGTAGTACCGGGGACAGCTGGAGAGAGCAGTACTTC.

In its sample, this clone was seen once. The V call is TRBV6-4, the J call TRBJ2-5, with no clear D. Germline V gene sequence: CDR1 MRHNA, CDR2 SNTAGT. The V end lost 3 bases, the J end lost 4 bases, and 9 bases lay between the germline ends. The length of the CDR3 is 13 residues. CDR3 nucleotides: TGTGCCAGCAGTGAATCCCCCGGAGAGACCCAGTACTTC. Translation: CASSESPGETQYF.

V and J are TRBV27 and TRBJ2-1, with TRBD2 identical over 7 bases. Trimming at V came to 2 bases and at J to 0 bases, leaving 1 base not matched to a gene. The CDR3 totals 15 residues. Germline V gives CDR1 MNHEY, CDR2 SMNVEV (reference sequence). CDR3 in amino acids: CASSLGGSSYNEQFF. CDR3 nucleotide sequence: TGTGCCAGCAGTTTAGGCGGGAGCTCCTACAATGAGCAGTTCTTC.

The chain recombines TRBV6-1 with TRBJ2-2; D call uncertain. Germline CDR1 is MNHNS and CDR2 is SASEGT. The CDR3 runs 13 residues. Trimming removed 10 bases at V and 7 bases at J, with 16 bases between. As DNA, the CDR3 is TGTGCCATCTCCTTGAGCGCCCGCGGGGAGCTGTTTTTT. This encodes CAISLSARGELFF.